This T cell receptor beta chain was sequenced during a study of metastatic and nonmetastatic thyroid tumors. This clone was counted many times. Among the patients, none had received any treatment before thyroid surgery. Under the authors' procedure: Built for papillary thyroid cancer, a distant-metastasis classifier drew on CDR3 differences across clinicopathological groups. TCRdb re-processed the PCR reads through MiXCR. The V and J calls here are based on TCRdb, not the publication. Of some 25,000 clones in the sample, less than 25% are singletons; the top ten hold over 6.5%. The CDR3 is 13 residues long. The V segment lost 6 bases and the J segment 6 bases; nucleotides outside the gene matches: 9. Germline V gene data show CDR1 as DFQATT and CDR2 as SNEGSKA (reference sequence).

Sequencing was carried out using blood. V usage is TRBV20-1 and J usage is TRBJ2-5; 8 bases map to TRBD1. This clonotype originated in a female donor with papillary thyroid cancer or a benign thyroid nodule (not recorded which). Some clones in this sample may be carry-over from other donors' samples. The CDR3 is CSAGFNRGKTQYF. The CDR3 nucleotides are TGCAGTGCCGGGTTTAACAGGGGGAAGACCCAGTACTTC.